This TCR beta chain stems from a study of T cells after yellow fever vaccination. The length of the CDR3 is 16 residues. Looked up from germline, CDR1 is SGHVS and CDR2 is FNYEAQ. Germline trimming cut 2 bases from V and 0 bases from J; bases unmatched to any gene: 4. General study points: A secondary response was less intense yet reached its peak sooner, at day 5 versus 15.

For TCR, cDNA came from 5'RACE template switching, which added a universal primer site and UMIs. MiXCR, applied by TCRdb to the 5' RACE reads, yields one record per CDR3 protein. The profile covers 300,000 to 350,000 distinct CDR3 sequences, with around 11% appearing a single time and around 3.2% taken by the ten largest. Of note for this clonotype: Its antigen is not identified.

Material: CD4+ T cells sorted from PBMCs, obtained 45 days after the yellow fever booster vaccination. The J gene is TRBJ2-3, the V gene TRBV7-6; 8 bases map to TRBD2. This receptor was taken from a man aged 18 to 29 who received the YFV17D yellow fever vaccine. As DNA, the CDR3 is TGTGCCAGCAGCTTACGGGGGGGGACGAGCACAGATACGCAGTATTTT. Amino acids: CASSLRGGTSTDTQYF.